Shown below are 3 T cell receptor beta chains from a single sample sequenced in a study of molecular identifiers for immune sequencing clone quantification. A single record per CDR3 protein comes from TCRdb applying MiXCR to the PCR reads. The table shows under 600,000 distinct CDR3 sequences, with less than 30% occurring only once. What was sequenced was naive CD8+ T cells from blood, with Jurkat cell RNA spiked in. Subset reported: FACS-sorted CD8+CD4-CCR7+CD45RA+ naive T cells. These receptors were obtained from a human donor in good health. Some libraries in this study had Jurkat cell RNA spiked in.

A remark on this clonotype: A read error may be the cause here, since a much bigger clone is one base away. CDR3 loop: CASRTLSTDTRYF. CDR3 in DNA: TGTGCCAGCAGAACCCTTAGCACAGATACGCGGTATTTT. This sequence joins TRBV12-3 or TRBV12-4 and TRBJ2-3; D is unresolved. The CDR3 has 13 residues.

In regard to this clonotype: A much larger clone differs from this one at a single base, so this may be a read error. The chain carries TRBV9 and TRBJ1-3; D is perhaps TRBD1 (5 bases). From germline, CDR1 is SGDLS and CDR2 YYNGEE. The CDR3 runs 16 residues. The CDR3 DNA sequence: TGTGCCAGCAGCGTAGATATGGGGCTCTCTAGAAACACCATATATTTT. Residues: CASSVDMGLSRNTIYF.

This clonotype turned up a few times. The rearrangement uses TRBV27 and TRBJ1-4; a possible D gene is TRBD1 (6 bases). This CDR3 region has 15 residues. V was shortened by 5 bases and J by 7 bases, with 17 bases between the two germline ends. Germline assignment: CDR1 MNHEY and CDR2 SMNVEV (reference sequence). The CDR3: CASSPNRADGEKLFF. The CDR3 region has the DNA TGTGCCAGCAGTCCAAACAGGGCTGACGGTGAAAAACTGTTTTTT. Full variable domain (missing parts from reference TRBV27 and TRBJ1-4): EAQVTQNPRYLITVTGKKLTVTCSQNMNHEYMSWYRQDPGLGLRQIYYSMNVEVTDKGDVPEGYKVSRKEKRNFPLILESPSPNQTSLYFCASSPNRADGEKLFFGSGTQLSVL.